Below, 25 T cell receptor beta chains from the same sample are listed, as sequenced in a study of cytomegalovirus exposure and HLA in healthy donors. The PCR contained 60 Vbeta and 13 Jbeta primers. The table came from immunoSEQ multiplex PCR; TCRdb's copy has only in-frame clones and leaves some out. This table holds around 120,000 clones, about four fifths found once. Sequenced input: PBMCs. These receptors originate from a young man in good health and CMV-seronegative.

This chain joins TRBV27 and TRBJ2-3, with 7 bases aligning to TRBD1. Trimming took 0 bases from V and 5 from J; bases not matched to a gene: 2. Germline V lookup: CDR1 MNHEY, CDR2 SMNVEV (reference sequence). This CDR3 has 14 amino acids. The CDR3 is CASSLSSGGDTQYF. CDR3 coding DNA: TGTGCCAGCAGTTTATCCTCAGGGGGAGATACGCAGTATTTT.

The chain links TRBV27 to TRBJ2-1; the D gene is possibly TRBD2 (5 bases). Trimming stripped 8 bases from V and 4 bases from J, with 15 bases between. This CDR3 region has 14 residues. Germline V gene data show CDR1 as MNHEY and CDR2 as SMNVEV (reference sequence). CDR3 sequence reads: CASGSRTGYNEQFF. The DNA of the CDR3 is TGTGCCAGCGGGAGCAGGACGGGGTACAATGAGCAGTTCTTC.

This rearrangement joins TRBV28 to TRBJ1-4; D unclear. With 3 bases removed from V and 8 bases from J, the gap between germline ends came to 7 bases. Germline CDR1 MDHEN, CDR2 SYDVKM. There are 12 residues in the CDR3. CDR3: CASSFFSEKLFF. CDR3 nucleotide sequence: TGTGCCAGCAGTTTTTTTTCGGAAAAACTGTTTTTT.

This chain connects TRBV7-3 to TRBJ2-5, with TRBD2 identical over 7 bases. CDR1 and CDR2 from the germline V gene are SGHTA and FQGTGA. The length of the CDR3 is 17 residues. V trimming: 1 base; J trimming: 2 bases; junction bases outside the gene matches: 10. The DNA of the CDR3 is TGTGCCAGCAGCTTAAACTTTAGCGGGCCGGCGCAAGAGACCCAGTACTTC. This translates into CASSLNFSGPAQETQYF.

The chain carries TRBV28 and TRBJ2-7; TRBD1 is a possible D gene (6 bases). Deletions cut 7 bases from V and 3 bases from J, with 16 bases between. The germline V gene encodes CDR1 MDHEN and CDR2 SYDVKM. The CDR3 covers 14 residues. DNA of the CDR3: TGTGCCAGCACCACTGGGGGCAGCAACTACGAGCAGTACTTC. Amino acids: CASTTGGSNYEQYF.

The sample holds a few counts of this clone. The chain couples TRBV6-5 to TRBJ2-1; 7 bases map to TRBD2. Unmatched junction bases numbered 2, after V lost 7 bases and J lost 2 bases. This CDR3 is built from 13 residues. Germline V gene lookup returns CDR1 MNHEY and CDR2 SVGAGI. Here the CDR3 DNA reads TGTGCCAGCATGACTAGCCCCTACAATGAGCAGTTCTTC. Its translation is CASMTSPYNEQFF.

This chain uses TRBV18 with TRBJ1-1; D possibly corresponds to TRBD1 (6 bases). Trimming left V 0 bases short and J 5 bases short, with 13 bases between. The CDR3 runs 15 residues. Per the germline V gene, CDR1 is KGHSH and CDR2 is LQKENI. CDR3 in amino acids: CASSPPSSQGTEAFF. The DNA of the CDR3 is TGTGCCAGCTCACCACCGTCAAGCCAGGGGACTGAAGCTTTCTTT.

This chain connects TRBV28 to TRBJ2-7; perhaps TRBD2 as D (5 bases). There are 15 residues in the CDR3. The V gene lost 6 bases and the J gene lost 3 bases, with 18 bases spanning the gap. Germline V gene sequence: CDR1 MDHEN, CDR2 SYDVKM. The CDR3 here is CASRPTRAMGYEQYF. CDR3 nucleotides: TGTGCCAGCAGGCCCACTAGGGCTATGGGCTACGAGCAGTACTTC.

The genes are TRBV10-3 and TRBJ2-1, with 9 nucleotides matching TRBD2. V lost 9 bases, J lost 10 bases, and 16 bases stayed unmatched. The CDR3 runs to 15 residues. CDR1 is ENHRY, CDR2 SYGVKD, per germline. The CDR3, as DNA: TGTGCCATTCGACGGACTAGCGAAAACGGAGGCGAGCAGTTCTTC. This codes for CAIRRTSENGGEQFF.

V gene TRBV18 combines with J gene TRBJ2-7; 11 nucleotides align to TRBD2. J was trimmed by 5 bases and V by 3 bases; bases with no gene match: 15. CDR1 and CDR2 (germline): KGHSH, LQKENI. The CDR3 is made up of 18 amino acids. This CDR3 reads CASSPLPRTSGLGHEQYV. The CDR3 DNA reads TGTGCCAGCTCACCCCTTCCTCGGACTAGCGGGTTAGGACACGAGCAGTACGTC.

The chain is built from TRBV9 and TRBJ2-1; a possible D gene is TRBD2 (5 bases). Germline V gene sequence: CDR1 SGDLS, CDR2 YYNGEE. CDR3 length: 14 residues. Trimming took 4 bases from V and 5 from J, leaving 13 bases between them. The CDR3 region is CASSLRGWDNEQFF. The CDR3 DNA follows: TGTGCCAGCAGCCTGAGAGGGTGGGACAATGAGCAGTTCTTC.

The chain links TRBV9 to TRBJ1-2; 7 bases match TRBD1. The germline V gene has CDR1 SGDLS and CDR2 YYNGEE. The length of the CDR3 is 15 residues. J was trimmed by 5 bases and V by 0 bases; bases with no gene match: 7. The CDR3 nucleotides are TGTGCCAGCAGCGTAGAGGCAGGGGGTACTTATGGCTACACCTTC. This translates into CASSVEAGGTYGYTF.

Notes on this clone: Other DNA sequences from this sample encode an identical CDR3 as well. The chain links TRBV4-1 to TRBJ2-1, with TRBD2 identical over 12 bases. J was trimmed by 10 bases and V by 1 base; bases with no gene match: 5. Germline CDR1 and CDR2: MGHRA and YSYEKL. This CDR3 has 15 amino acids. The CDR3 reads CASSQGLAGVGEQFF. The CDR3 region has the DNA TGCGCCAGCAGCCAAGGACTAGCGGGAGTCGGGGAGCAGTTCTTC.

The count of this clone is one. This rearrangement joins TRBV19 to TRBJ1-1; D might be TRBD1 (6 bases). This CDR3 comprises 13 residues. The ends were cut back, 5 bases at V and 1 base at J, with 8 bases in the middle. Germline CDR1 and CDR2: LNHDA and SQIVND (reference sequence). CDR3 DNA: TGTGCCAGTAGTCTGGGACAGAACACTGAAGCTTTCTTT. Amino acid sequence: CASSLGQNTEAFF. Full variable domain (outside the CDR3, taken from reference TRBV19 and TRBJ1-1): DGGITQSPKYLFRKEGQNVTLSCEQNLNHDAMYWYRQDPGQGLRLIYYSQIVNDFQKGDIAEGYSVSREKKESFPLTVTSAQKNPTAFYLCASSLGQNTEAFFGQGTRLTVV.

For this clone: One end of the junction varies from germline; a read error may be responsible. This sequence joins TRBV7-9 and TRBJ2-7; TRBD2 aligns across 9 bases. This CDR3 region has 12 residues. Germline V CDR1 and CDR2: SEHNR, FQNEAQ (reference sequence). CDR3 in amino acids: CSSSLAGVEQYF. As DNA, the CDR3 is TGTTCCAGCAGCTTAGCGGGAGTGGAGCAGTACTTC.

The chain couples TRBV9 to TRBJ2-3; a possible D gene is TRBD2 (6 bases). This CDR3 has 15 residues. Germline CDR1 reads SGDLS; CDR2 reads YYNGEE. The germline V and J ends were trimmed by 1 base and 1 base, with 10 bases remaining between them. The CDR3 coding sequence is TGTGCCAGCAGCGTATTTCCTAGCGGCACAGATACGCAGTATTTT. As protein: CASSVFPSGTDTQYF.

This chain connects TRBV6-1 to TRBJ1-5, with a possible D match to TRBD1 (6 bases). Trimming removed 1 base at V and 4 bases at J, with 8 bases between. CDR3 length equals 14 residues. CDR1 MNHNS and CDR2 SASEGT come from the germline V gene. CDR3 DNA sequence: TGTGCCAGCAGTGAAGGGCAGGGGAATCAGCCCCAGCATTTT. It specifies CASSEGQGNQPQHF.

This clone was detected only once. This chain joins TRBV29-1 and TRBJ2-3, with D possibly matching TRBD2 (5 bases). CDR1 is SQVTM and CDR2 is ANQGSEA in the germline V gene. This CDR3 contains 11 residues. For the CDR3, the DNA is TGCAGTTTGGAGGATACAGATACGCAGTATTTT. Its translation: CSLEDTDTQYF.

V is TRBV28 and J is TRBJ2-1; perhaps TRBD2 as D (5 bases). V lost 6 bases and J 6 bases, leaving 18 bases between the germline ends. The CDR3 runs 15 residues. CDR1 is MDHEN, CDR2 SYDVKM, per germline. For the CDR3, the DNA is TGTGCCAGCAGACCCGCGGGCCCGCGTTTCAATGAGCAGTTCTTC. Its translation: CASRPAGPRFNEQFF.

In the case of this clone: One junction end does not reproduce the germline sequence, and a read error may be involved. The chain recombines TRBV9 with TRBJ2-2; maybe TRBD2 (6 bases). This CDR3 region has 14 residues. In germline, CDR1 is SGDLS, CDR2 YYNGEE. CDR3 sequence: CASSVSRNTGGLFF. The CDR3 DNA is TGTGCCAGCAGCGTAAGTAGGAACACCGGGGGGCTGTTTTTT.

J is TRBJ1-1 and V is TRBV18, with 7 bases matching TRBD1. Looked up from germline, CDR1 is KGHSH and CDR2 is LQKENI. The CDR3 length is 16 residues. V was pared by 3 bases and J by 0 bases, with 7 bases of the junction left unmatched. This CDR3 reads CASSPRGTAMNTEAFF. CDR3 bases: TGTGCCAGCTCACCGAGAGGGACAGCCATGAACACTGAAGCTTTCTTT.

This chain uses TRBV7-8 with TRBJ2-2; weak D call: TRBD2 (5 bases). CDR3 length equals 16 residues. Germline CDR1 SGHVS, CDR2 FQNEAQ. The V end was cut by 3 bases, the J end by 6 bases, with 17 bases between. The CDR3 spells CASSLDSIPGPGELFF. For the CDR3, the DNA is TGTGCCAGCAGCTTGGACTCAATTCCCGGACCCGGGGAGCTGTTTTTT.

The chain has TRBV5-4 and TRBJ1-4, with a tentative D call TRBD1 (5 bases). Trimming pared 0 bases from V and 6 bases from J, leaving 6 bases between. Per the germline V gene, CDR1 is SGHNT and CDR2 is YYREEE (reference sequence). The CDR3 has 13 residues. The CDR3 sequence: CASSLAGYEKLFF. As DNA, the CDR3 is TGTGCCAGCAGCTTGGCAGGGTATGAAAAACTGTTTTTT.

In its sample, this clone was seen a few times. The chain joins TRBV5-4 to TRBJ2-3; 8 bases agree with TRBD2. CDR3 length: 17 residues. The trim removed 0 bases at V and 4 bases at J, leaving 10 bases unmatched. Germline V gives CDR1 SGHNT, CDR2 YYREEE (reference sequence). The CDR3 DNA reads TGTGCCAGCAGCTTGGGAATGGGCGGGAGGACCGCAGATACGCAGTATTTT. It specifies CASSLGMGGRTADTQYF.

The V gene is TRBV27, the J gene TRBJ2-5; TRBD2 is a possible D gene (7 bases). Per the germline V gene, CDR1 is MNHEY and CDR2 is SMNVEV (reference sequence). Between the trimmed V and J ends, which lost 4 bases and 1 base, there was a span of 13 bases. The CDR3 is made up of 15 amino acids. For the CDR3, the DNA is TGTGCCAGCAGTTCGTATGGGGGGGCCCAAGAGACCCAGTACTTC. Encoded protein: CASSSYGGAQETQYF.